This T cell receptor beta chain was identified during a study of control samples from healthy donors and cancer patients. The repertoire was sequenced with immunoSEQ multiplex PCR; TCRdb's copy has only in-frame clones and lacks some. The repertoire includes roughly 200,000 clones, roughly 93% of them detected once, and around 1.6% sits in the top ten. The germline gives CDR1 SGHRS, CDR2 YFSETQ. The germline V and J ends were trimmed by 5 bases and 1 base, with 10 bases remaining between them. The CDR3 is 14 amino acids. The V gene is TRBV5-1, the J gene TRBJ2-1, with a possible D match to TRBD2 (6 bases). The material sequenced was blood. The clonotype comes from a young man in good health. This CDR3 reads CASSSGRSYNEQFF. In DNA, the CDR3 is TGCGCCAGCAGTTCAGGGAGGTCCTACAATGAGCAGTTCTTC.